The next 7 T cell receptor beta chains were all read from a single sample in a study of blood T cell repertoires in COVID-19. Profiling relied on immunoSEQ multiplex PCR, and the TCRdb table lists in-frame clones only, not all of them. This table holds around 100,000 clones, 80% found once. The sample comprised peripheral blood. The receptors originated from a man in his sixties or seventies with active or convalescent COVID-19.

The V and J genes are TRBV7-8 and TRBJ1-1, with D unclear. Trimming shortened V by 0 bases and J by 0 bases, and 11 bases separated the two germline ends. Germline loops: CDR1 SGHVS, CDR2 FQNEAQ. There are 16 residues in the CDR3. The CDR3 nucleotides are TGTGCCAGCAGCTTAGCGGGCAGCCGAATGAACACTGAAGCTTTCTTT. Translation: CASSLAGSRMNTEAFF.

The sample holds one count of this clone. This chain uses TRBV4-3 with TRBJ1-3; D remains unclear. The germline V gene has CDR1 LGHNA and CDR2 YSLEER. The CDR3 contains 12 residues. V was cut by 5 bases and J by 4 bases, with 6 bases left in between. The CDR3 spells CASSSEGNTIYF. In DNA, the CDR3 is TGCGCCAGCAGCTCGGAGGGAAACACCATATATTTT.

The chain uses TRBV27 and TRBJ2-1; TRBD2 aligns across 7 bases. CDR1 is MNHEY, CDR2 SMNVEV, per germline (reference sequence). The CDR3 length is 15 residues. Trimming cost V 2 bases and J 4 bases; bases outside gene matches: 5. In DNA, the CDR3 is TGTGCCAGCAGTTTACTAGCGGAAAATTACAATGAGCAGTTCTTC. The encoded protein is CASSLLAENYNEQFF.

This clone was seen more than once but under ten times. DNA for the CDR3: TGTGCCAGCAGCCATGGAGCGGGAGGTAGTGGGTACAATGAGCAGTTCTTC. It specifies CASSHGAGGSGYNEQFF. V is TRBV4-2 and J is TRBJ2-1; 9 bases map to TRBD2. Trimming removed 3 bases from V and 4 bases from J; junction bases left unmatched: 10. From germline, CDR1 is LGHNA and CDR2 YNFKEQ. The CDR3 is made up of 17 amino acids.

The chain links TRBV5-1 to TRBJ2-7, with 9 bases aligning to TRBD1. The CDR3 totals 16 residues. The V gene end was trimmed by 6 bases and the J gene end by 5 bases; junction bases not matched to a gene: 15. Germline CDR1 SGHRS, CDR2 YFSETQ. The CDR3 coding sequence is TGCGCCAGCAACCCAACGTCCGGGACAGGGATGGACGAGCAGTACTTC. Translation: CASNPTSGTGMDEQYF. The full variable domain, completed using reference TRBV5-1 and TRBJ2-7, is KAGVTQTPRYLIKTRGQQVTLSCSPISGHRSVSWYQQTPGQGLQFLFEYFSETQRNKGNFPGRFSGRQFSNSRSEMNVSTLELGDSALYLCASNPTSGTGMDEQYFGPGTRLTVT.

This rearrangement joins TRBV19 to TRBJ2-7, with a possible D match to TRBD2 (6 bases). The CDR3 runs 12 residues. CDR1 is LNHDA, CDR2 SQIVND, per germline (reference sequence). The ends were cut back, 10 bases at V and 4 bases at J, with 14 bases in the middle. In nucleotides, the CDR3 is TGTGCCACGTCAGGTGGAGGGTACGAGCAGTACTTC. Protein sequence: CATSGGGYEQYF. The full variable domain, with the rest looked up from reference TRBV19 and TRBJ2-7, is DGGITQSPKYLFRKEGQNVTLSCEQNLNHDAMYWYRQDPGQGLRLIYYSQIVNDFQKGDIAEGYSVSREKKESFPLTVTSAQKNPTAFYLCATSGGGYEQYFGPGTRLTVT.

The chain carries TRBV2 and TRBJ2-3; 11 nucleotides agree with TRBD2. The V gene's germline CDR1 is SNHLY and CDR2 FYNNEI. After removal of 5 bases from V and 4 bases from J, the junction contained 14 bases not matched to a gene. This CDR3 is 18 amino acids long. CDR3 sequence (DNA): TGTGCCAGCAGTCCCAGGGTAGCGGGGGGGCAGGATGCAGATACGCAGTATTTT. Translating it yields CASSPRVAGGQDADTQYF.